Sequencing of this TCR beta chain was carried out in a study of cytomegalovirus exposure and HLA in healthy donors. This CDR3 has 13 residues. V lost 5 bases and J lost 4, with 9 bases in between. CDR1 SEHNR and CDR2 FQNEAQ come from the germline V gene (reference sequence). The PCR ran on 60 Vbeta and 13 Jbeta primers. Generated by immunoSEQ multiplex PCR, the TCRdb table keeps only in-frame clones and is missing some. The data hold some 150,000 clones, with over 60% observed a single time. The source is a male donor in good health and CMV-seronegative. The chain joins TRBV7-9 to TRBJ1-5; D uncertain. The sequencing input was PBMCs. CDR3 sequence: CASSTRGNQPQHF. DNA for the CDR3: TGTGCCAGCAGCACACGGGGTAATCAGCCCCAGCATTTT. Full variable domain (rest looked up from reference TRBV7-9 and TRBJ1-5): DTGVSQNPRHKITKRGQNVTFRCDPISEHNRLYWYRQTLGQGPEFLTYFQNEAQLEKSRLLSDRFSAERPKGSFSTLEIQRTEQGDSAMYLCASSTRGNQPQHFGDGTRLSIL.